Each of the 18 T cell receptor beta chains below was sequenced from the same sample in a study of shared clonotypes between healthy human individuals. Assay used: immunoSEQ multiplex PCR; TCRdb lists only in-frame clones, some missing. The table includes roughly 490,000 clones, around 80% detected once. The sample was PBMCs. The receptors come from a woman aged 40 to 49 in good health. Some clones in this sample may be carry-over from other donors' samples.

The sample holds a few counts of this clone. This sequence joins TRBV6-1 and TRBJ1-2; D is perhaps TRBD1 (5 bases). V lost 7 bases, J lost 4 bases, and 19 bases lay in between. Per the germline V gene, CDR1 is MNHNS and CDR2 is SASEGT. The CDR3 consists of 15 residues. CDR3 sequence reads: CASNLAPGTFYGYTF. The CDR3 nucleotides read TGTGCCAGCAACCTCGCCCCGGGGACCTTCTATGGCTACACCTTC.

The chain is built from TRBV19 and TRBJ1-1, with a tentative D call TRBD1 (5 bases). The V and J ends lost 3 bases and 4 bases respectively, with 18 bases between them. This CDR3 contains 16 residues. The germline V gene has CDR1 LNHDA and CDR2 SQIVND (reference sequence). The CDR3, as DNA: TGTGCCAGTAGTATCGGCCTCAGGGTATCTGGCACTGAAGCTTTCTTT. It codes for CASSIGLRVSGTEAFF.

The CDR3 bases are TGTGCCAGCAGGCTAGCGGGAGGGCCGGACAATGAGCAGTTCTTC. Its translation: CASRLAGGPDNEQFF. V gene TRBV6-5 combines with J gene TRBJ2-1; 12 positions agree with TRBD2. The junction had 5 bases not matched to a gene; V was cut back by 6 bases and J by 5 bases. The CDR3 is 15 residues long. Germline loops: CDR1 MNHEY, CDR2 SVGAGI.

The J gene is TRBJ2-1, the V gene TRBV4-3, with TRBD1 as a possible D gene (5 bases). V was pared by 4 bases and J by 2 bases, with 12 bases between. Germline CDR1 LGHNA, CDR2 YSLEER. The CDR3 consists of 15 residues. CDR3 DNA: TGCGCCAGCAGCCTCCATAGGGGAACCTACAATGAGCAGTTCTTC. Residues: CASSLHRGTYNEQFF.

The chain carries TRBV5-4 and TRBJ2-1, with 14 bases aligning to TRBD2. V dropped 5 bases and J dropped 10; count of bases not matched to a gene: 5. CDR3 length equals 14 residues. Per the germline V gene, CDR1 is SGHNT and CDR2 is YYREEE (reference sequence). The CDR3 region is CASRRGLAGDEQFF. The CDR3 nucleotides are TGTGCCAGCAGGAGGGGACTAGCGGGAGACGAGCAGTTCTTC.

This clone was counted only a few times. V and J are TRBV6-5 and TRBJ2-1; D might be TRBD1 (6 bases). This CDR3 has 14 amino acids. Trimming removed 3 bases at V and 6 bases at J, with 12 bases between. Germline-derived CDR1 and CDR2 are MNHEY and SVGAGI. The CDR3 spells CASSYSGQLNEQFF. As DNA, the CDR3 is TGTGCCAGCAGTTATTCGGGACAACTCAATGAGCAGTTCTTC.

The sample holds a few counts of this clone. The CDR3 DNA reads TGCGCCAGCACACTACGGGGCACCGGGGAGCTGTTTTTT. Translated: CASTLRGTGELFF. The J gene is TRBJ2-2, the V gene TRBV5-1; possibly TRBD2 for D (5 bases). The CDR3 runs 13 residues. Germline loops: CDR1 SGHRS, CDR2 YFSETQ. V was pared by 6 bases and J by 4 bases, with 10 bases between.

The rearrangement uses TRBV7-6 and TRBJ2-7, with TRBD2 matching over 12 bases. Looked up from germline, CDR1 is SGHVS and CDR2 is FNYEAQ. This CDR3 spans 15 amino acids. With 5 bases clipped from V and 3 bases from J, the junction kept 5 bases outside the gene matches. The DNA of the CDR3 is TGTGCCAGCAGCCCGACTAGCGGGAGCGTCTACGAGCAGTACTTC. Its protein product is CASSPTSGSVYEQYF.

The gene calls are TRBV27 and TRBJ2-2; perhaps TRBD1 as D (5 bases). Germline V gene sequence: CDR1 MNHEY, CDR2 SMNVEV (reference sequence). Trimming cost V 0 bases and J 1 base, with 15 bases left between them. This CDR3 is built from 18 residues. CDR3 region: CASSLSIVSRVNTGELFF. CDR3 coding DNA: TGTGCCAGCAGTTTATCTATCGTGAGCAGGGTGAACACCGGGGAGCTGTTTTTT.

This clone was detected once. Other DNA sequences in this sample translate to the same CDR3. This chain uses TRBV9 with TRBJ2-5; TRBD2 might be the D (5 bases). The V end was cut by 0 bases, the J end by 0 bases, with 6 bases between. Germline values: CDR1 SGDLS, CDR2 YYNGEE. This CDR3 spans 14 amino acids. This CDR3 is CASSVGGDQETQYF. For the CDR3, the DNA is TGTGCCAGCAGCGTAGGGGGAGACCAAGAGACCCAGTACTTC.

The chain uses TRBV7-2 and TRBJ1-2; 9 bases match TRBD1. CDR3 length equals 15 residues. Germline assignment: CDR1 SGHTA and CDR2 FQGNSA. Trimming cost V 5 bases and J 1 base; bases outside gene matches: 5. In DNA, the CDR3 is TGTGCCAGCAGCATACGACAGGGGGATAACTATGGCTACACCTTC. The encoded protein is CASSIRQGDNYGYTF. The variable domain in full, completed from reference TRBV7-2 and TRBJ1-2, reads GAGVSQSPSNKVTEKGKDVELRCDPISGHTALYWYRQSLGQGLEFLIYFQGNSAPDKSGLPSDRFSAERTGGSVSTLTIQRTQQEDSAVYLCASSIRQGDNYGYTFGSGTRLTVV.

The genes are TRBV6-1 and TRBJ2-1; TRBD2 matches at 8 bases. CDR1 and CDR2 (germline): MNHNS, SASEGT. This CDR3 comprises 15 residues. The V and J ends lost 2 bases and 8 bases, in that order; junction bases with no gene match: 8. CDR3 bases: TGTGCCAGCAGTGAACCAGGACTAGCTAGAGATGAGCAGTTCTTC. Amino acid sequence: CASSEPGLARDEQFF.

The chain joins TRBV28 to TRBJ2-3; 7 bases agree with TRBD2. This CDR3 spans 16 amino acids. Trimming took 3 bases from V and 1 from J; bases not matched to a gene: 7. The germline V gene has CDR1 MDHEN and CDR2 SYDVKM. CDR3 protein: CASSLGSGTGTDTQYF. CDR3 DNA sequence: TGTGCCAGCAGTTTGGGGAGCGGGACCGGCACAGATACGCAGTATTTT. The full variable domain, completed using reference TRBV28 and TRBJ2-3, is DVKVTQSSRYLVKRTGEKVFLECVQDMDHENMFWYRQDPGLGLRLIYFSYDVKMKEKGDIPEGYSVSREKKERFSLILESASTNQTSMYLCASSLGSGTGTDTQYFGPGTRLTVL.

The chain joins TRBV10-3 to TRBJ2-7; 7 bases match TRBD1. This CDR3 comprises 16 residues. The V segment lost 0 bases and the J segment 5 bases; nucleotides outside the gene matches: 10. Germline V gene sequence: CDR1 ENHRY, CDR2 SYGVKD. The CDR3 nucleotides are TGTGCCATCAGTGAGTCGACAGGGAGAGGGGGCAACGAGCAGTACTTC. Translating gives CAISESTGRGGNEQYF.

The chain employs TRBV6-6 and TRBJ1-1; D gene unclear. The ends were cut back, 9 bases at V and 1 base at J, with 15 bases in the middle. From germline, CDR1 is MNHNY and CDR2 SVGAGI (reference sequence). The CDR3 runs 14 residues. CDR3: CASRDTEPNTEAFF. Here the CDR3 DNA reads TGTGCCAGTAGGGATACAGAGCCGAACACTGAAGCTTTCTTT.

This clone has a handful of counts. This CDR3 is also generated by other DNA sequences in the sample. The rearrangement joins TRBV28 to TRBJ1-5; D is ambiguous. The length of the CDR3 is 12 residues. Per the germline V gene, CDR1 is MDHEN and CDR2 is SYDVKM. Trimming took 3 bases from V and 7 from J, leaving 7 bases between them. Here the CDR3 reads CASSFSGQPQHF. As DNA, the CDR3 is TGTGCCAGCAGTTTCAGTGGGCAGCCCCAGCATTTT. Variable domain in full (rest from reference TRBV28 and TRBJ1-5): DVKVTQSSRYLVKRTGEKVFLECVQDMDHENMFWYRQDPGLGLRLIYFSYDVKMKEKGDIPEGYSVSREKKERFSLILESASTNQTSMYLCASSFSGQPQHFGDGTRLSIL.

This clone was observed a single time. This rearrangement joins TRBV9 to TRBJ2-4; 10 bases line up with TRBD2. The J segment lost 6 bases and the V segment lost 0 bases, leaving 0 bases of the junction unmatched. CDR1 is SGDLS and CDR2 is YYNGEE in the germline V gene. The CDR3 covers 14 residues. The CDR3: CASSVGTSGNIQYF. CDR3 DNA sequence: TGTGCCAGCAGCGTAGGGACTAGCGGAAACATTCAGTACTTC.

This chain connects TRBV27 to TRBJ1-2; 7 bases line up with TRBD1. V shed 3 bases and J 4 bases; nucleotides not matched to a gene: 2. From germline, CDR1 is MNHEY and CDR2 SMNVEV (reference sequence). The CDR3 is 13 amino acids. CDR3 sequence reads: CASSLHRGYGYTF. Here the CDR3 DNA reads TGTGCCAGCAGTTTGCACAGGGGCTATGGCTACACCTTC.